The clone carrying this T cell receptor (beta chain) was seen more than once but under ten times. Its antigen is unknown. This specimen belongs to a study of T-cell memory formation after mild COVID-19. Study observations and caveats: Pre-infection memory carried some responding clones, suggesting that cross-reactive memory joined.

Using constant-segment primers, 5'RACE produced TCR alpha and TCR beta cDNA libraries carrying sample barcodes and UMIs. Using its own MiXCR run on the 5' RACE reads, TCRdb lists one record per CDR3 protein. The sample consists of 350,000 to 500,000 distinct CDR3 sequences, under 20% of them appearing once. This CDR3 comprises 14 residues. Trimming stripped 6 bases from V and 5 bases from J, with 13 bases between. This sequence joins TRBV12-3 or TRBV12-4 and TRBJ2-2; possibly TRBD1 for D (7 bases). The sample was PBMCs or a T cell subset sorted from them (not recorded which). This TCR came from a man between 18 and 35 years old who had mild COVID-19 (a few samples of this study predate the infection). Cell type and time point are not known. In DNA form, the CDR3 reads TGTGCCAGCAGGCAGGGGGGAAGAACCGGGGAGCTGTTTTTT. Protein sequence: CASRQGGRTGELFF.